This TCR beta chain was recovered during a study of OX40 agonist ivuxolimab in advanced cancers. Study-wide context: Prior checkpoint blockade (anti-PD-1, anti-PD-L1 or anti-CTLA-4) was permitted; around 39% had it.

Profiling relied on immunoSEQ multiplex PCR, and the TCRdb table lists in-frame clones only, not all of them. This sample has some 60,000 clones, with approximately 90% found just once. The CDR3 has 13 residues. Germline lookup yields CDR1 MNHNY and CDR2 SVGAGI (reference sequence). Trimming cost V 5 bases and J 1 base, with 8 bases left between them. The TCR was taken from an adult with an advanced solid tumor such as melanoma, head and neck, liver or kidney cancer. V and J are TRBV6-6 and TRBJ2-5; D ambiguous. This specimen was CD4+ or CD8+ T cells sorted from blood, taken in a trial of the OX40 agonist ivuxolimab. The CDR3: CASSGWTQETQYF. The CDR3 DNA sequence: TGTGCCAGCAGTGGGTGGACCCAAGAGACCCAGTACTTC.